This T cell receptor (beta chain) was sequenced for a study of blood T cell repertoires in COVID-19. As for the study in general: PBMCs, B-cell-depleted T cells, or T cells were the source of the cDNA or gDNA that made up the material.

Here immunoSEQ multiplex PCR was the method, and the copy in TCRdb shows in-frame clones only, minus some. The data contain around 300,000 clones, approximately 90% of them singletons. Seattle researchers signed up patients amid active infection and tracked them longitudinally. The CDR3 consists of 13 residues. Germline assignment: CDR1 DFQATT and CDR2 SNEGSKA (reference sequence). V shed 3 bases and J shed 6 bases, with 9 bases lying between them. The rearrangement uses TRBV20-1 and TRBJ1-6, with D hard to call. The clonotype originates from a woman in her twenties or thirties with COVID-19, enrolled during active disease. The sample comprised peripheral blood. The CDR3 region has the DNA TGCAGTGCTAGTAGTAACATTAATTCACCCCTCCACTTT. Translation: CSASSNINSPLHF.